Listed below are T cell receptor beta chains from one sample, sequenced in a study of memory CD4+ T cells and cytomegalovirus serostatus. The data were produced by immunoSEQ multiplex PCR, yet TCRdb's version contains in-frame clones alone and is incomplete. The sample consists of approximately 26,000 clones, over 70% of them appearing once. Sequencing input: memory CD4+ T cells from blood. The receptors were gathered from an adult in good health and CMV-seronegative. The CDR3 runs from the conserved cysteine through the conserved F or W. D genes are given only for firm matches. Clone size is shown for a subset of rows, as once, few, many or a class of expanded clone.

D: TRBD1; size: .; V: TRBV7-2; J: TRBJ2-1; CDR3: CASSFQGALDEQFF; DNA: TGTGCCAGCAGCTTCCAGGGGGCTCTGGATGAGCAGTTCTTC
D: TRBD1; size: .; V: TRBV6-1; J: TRBJ2-6; CDR3: CASSGHRGSGANVLTF; DNA: TGTGCCAGCAGTGGACACAGGGGTTCTGGGGCCAACGTCCTGACTTTC
D: .; size: .; V: TRBV5-6; J: TRBJ1-2; CDR3: CASSQKAGMGYGYTF; DNA: TGTGCCAGCAGCCAGAAGGCCGGAATGGGCTATGGCTACACCTTC
D: TRBD1; size: .; V: TRBV5-1; J: TRBJ2-2; CDR3: CASSFTGGINTGELFF; DNA: TGCGCCAGCAGCTTCACAGGGGGCATTAACACCGGGGAGCTGTTTTTT
D: .; size: .; V: TRBV28; J: TRBJ1-6; CDR3: CASSWPYRASYNSPLHF; DNA: TGTGCCAGCAGTTGGCCGTACAGGGCGTCCTATAATTCACCCCTCCACTTT
D: .; size: .; V: TRBV10-2; J: TRBJ1-2; CDR3: CASSKQGYYGYTF; DNA: TGCGCCAGCAGTAAACAGGGCTACTATGGCTACACCTTC
D: TRBD1; size: .; V: TRBV9; J: TRBJ1-3; CDR3: CASSGGPGQSSGNTIYF; DNA: TGTGCCAGCAGCGGAGGACCGGGACAGAGCTCTGGAAACACCATATATTTT
D: TRBD1; size: .; V: TRBV5-1; J: TRBJ1-6; CDR3: CASSYGTAVWGEYNSPLHF; DNA: TGCGCCAGCAGCTATGGGACAGCGGTCTGGGGAGAGTATAATTCACCCCTCCACTTT
D: TRBD2; size: .; V: TRBV5-1; J: TRBJ2-7; CDR3: CASSPGGGATTSYEQYF; DNA: TGCGCCAGCAGTCCCGGGGGGGGAGCCACTACTTCCTACGAGCAGTACTTC
D: .; size: .; V: TRBV15; J: TRBJ2-2; CDR3: CATSTTGTGELFF; DNA: TGTGCCACCAGCACCACAGGTACCGGGGAGCTGTTTTTT
D: .; size: .; V: TRBV7-9; J: TRBJ2-1; CDR3: CASSLAGALDYEQFF; DNA: TGTGCCAGCAGCTTAGCGGGGGCATTGGATTATGAGCAGTTCTTC
D: .; size: .; V: TRBV19; J: TRBJ2-5; CDR3: CASSIDLVETQYF; DNA: TGTGCCAGTAGTATAGATCTGGTAGAGACCCAGTACTTC
D: TRBD1; size: once; V: TRBV11-3; J: TRBJ1-3; CDR3: CASSPYSTGAGNTIYF; DNA: TGTGCCAGCAGCCCCTACTCGACAGGGGCAGGAAACACCATATATTTT
D: .; size: .; V: TRBV6-6; J: TRBJ2-3; CDR3: CATISRGTSTDTQYF; DNA: TGTGCCACCATCTCCCGCGGGACCAGCACAGATACGCAGTATTTT
D: TRBD2; size: few; V: TRBV7-9; J: TRBJ2-1; CDR3: CASSAGLAGGSSYNEQFF; DNA: TGTGCCAGCAGCGCGGGACTAGCGGGGGGAAGCTCCTACAATGAGCAGTTCTTC
D: .; size: .; V: TRBV5-1; J: TRBJ1-1; CDR3: CASSFSAGNTEAFF; DNA: TGCGCCAGCAGCTTTTCAGCGGGGAACACTGAAGCTTTCTTT